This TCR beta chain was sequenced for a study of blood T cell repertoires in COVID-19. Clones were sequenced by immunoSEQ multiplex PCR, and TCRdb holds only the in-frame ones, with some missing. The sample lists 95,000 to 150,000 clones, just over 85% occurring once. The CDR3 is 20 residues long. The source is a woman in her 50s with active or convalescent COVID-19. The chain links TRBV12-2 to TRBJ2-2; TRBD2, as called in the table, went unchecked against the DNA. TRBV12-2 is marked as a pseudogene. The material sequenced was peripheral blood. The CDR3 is CASRLSLGLAGGGGTGELFF. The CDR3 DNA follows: TGTGCAAGTCGCTTATCGCTAGGACTAGCGGGAGGGGGAGGCACCGGGGAGCTGTTTTTT.